This T cell receptor beta chain was identified in a study of CD8+ T cells in alopecia areata. Indicated treatment: oral pan-JAK inhibitor, 5-10 mg twice daily. RNA extraction and reverse transcription yielded cDNA as sequencing template. Repertoires were generated with immunoSEQ multiplex PCR, while TCRdb's copy carries only in-frame clones and drops some. Of around 210,000 clones listed, 55% to 70% are singletons. The receptor comes from a human donor with alopecia areata. Material: CD4+ T cells sorted from blood, obtained at week 4, from a patient treated with tofacitinib.

The CDR3 DNA reads as TGCAGCGTGGTGACTAGTCTCGAGCAGTACTTC. This encodes CSVVTSLEQYF. V is TRBV29-1 and J is TRBJ2-7, with D possibly TRBD2 on 6 matching bases. Per the germline V gene, CDR1 is SQVTM and CDR2 is ANQGSEA. Trimming left V 6 bases short and J 6 bases short, with 12 bases between. The CDR3 consists of 11 residues.